The rows below give T cell receptor beta chains drawn from one sample of a study of early T cells in non-severe SARS-CoV-2 infection. TCRdb itself ran the 5' RACE reads through MiXCR, one entry per CDR3 protein. This sample has under 60,000 distinct CDR3 sequences, with around 9.7% found just once. Sample: whole blood. These receptors were obtained from an adult who was a healthcare worker with PCR-confirmed SARS-CoV-2 infection or an uninfected control (not recorded which). Each CDR3 is given with its conserved first and last residue. Fields, in order: V gene, CDR3 protein.

TRBV6-2/TRBV6-3,CASSKLAGEQFF
TRBV19,CASSPRANTGELFF
TRBV19,CASSIGRDVNEQLF
TRBV7-9,CASSSAGGDEQFF
TRBV18,CASSPAGSEQYF
TRBV20-1,CSARDHWGANQPQHF
TRBV3-1,CASSQGAGAGELFF
TRBV3-2,CASSQGAIQYF
TRBV15,CATSRAGGNTEAFF
TRBV10-3,CATRDTTYEQYF
TRBV2,CASSIESGAAGANVLTF
TRBV9,CASSVEGADTQYF
TRBV5-5,CASSSSPGSYNSPLHF
TRBV12-3/TRBV12-4,CASSPDRENEQFF
TRBV5-1,CASSPADGGDEQFF
TRBV20-1,CSVGGYTGELFF
TRBV7-9,CASSLVAGRFEQFF
TRBV5-5,CASSWGAGGEQFF
TRBV5-6,CASSLALQGHYEKLFF
TRBV30,CAHSSYNEQFF
TRBV9,CASSVGIATYEQYF
TRBV12-3/TRBV12-4,CASSLTGPSPLHF
TRBV10-2,CASSADRGRIYGYTF